This entry is about one TCR beta chain. Its antigen is unidentified. The data derive from a study of cytomegalovirus exposure and HLA in healthy donors. Looking at the study overall: Ancestry clustering placed roughly four fifths of roughly 400 genotyped donors in the Caucasian-associated cluster.

Study-wide results and limits: Rare sequences made up most TCRs, while some public TCRs were found in many donors. Across HLA loci, a later analysis found differing TCR association rates, with DRB1 most and HLA-C fewest.

There are 11 residues in the CDR3. CDR1 is SGHKS and CDR2 is YYEKEE in the germline V gene (reference sequence). Trimming took off 9 bases at V and 2 bases at J, with 7 bases between the two ends. In the PCR, 60 Vbeta and 13 Jbeta primers were used. Profiling relied on immunoSEQ multiplex PCR, and the TCRdb table lists in-frame clones only, not all of them. Found here are over 60,000 clones, about 81% of them singletons; the top ten hold roughly 5.2%. The receptor comes from a woman aged 25 to 39 in good health and CMV-seronegative. Material: PBMCs. The rearrangement joins TRBV5-5 to TRBJ2-3; D not resolved. The CDR3 is CATGVTDTQYF. In DNA form, the CDR3 reads TGTGCCACCGGAGTCACAGATACGCAGTATTTT.